This T cell receptor beta chain comes out of a study of cytomegalovirus exposure and HLA in healthy donors. Overall study context: Unique TCRs numbering roughly 85 million, obtained from HLA-typed donors, made up an early data release.

The PCR made use of 60 Vbeta and 13 Jbeta primers. The method was immunoSEQ multiplex PCR; TCRdb's version includes in-frame clones alone and lacks a portion of them. The data show roughly 200,000 clones, roughly 82% seen once. Sequenced sample: PBMCs. This clonotype was obtained from a woman in her forties or fifties in good health and CMV-seronegative.

The CDR3 sequence is CASRTSGILYEQYF. DNA of the CDR3: TGTGCCAGCAGGACTAGCGGGATTTTATACGAGCAGTACTTC. The chain joins TRBV27 to TRBJ2-7; TRBD2 matches 11 bases. V was pared by 6 bases and J by 4 bases, with 5 bases of the junction left unmatched. The CDR3 is 14 amino acids. Germline assignment: CDR1 MNHEY and CDR2 SMNVEV (reference sequence).